This record looks at one T cell receptor beta chain sequence and its context. Its binding antigen is unknown. Base qualities were left out, and no much larger clone turns up one base away. The data derive from a study of cytotoxic CD8 clonotypes in ibrutinib-treated CLL (dated by TCRdb to the early 2020s). About the investigation overall: The cohort included some 14 treatment-naive and ten to twelve relapsed/refractory patients; around 18 were IGHV unmutated. Of the roughly 79 people in the trial, about two dozen had longitudinal samples available. Cryopreserved peripheral blood mononuclear cells were collected before treatment, at response, and at either disease progression or sustained remission. An average of about 260,000 productive templates and 80,000 to 95,000 productive rearrangements was obtained per sample. Every sample from remission and from progressive disease was obtained while the patients were still on ibrutinib. Partial responses were observed in around 25 patients and complete responses in 2; after a median follow-up of around 68 months, remission was maintained in some 14 patients and progression was observed in about twelve. The response samples were drawn at a median of approximately twelve months into treatment, with a range of roughly 6 to 40 months. Results and caveats for the whole study, not just this receptor: Public clonotypes were found to be uncommon and were observed to contract or remain stable during treatment; the increase in clonality was shown to reflect expansion of private clonotypes at ibrutinib response. Lymph node repertoires were not examined, and the timing of sampling was not matched between patients in sustained remission and those whose disease progressed. Baseline clonality was found to be higher than that of age-matched healthy donors and was strongly correlated with circulating CD8+ T-cell counts. At ibrutinib response clonality went up, during sustained remission it held steady, and at progression it dropped back toward baseline.

Each clonotype received, on average, 10x coverage in deep resolution sequencing performed on a MiSeq, where the target depth lay between 1 in 1 million and 1 in 200,000 T cells. The immunoSEQ hsTCRB Kit was used to generate the TCR beta libraries. In the original analysis: The data were analyzed with ImmunoSEQ Analyzer and ImmunoSEQ Data Assistant, and V, D and J gene assignments followed IMGT definitions. Clonality was computed as one minus normalized Shannon entropy of productive rearrangement frequencies, ranging from 0 to 1. Only overrepresented clonotypes making up at least 0.05% of the repertoire of each patient were included in the public clonotype analysis. Roughly 13 age-matched healthy donor repertoires from immuneACCESS were used as controls for clonality. As stored in TCRdb, this immuneACCESS dataset retains in-frame rearrangements with V and J assigned. A fraction of the clones does not appear; measured against another copy, unresolved V genes explain less than half of the discrepancy, and the remainder lacks a known reason. The V and J calls and clone size come from that table; D and trimming were worked out from the DNA. Counted in this sample were around 97,000 clones; 60% to 80% of them appeared once. The ten largest clones add up to 25% to 40% of the sample.

The meaning of the sample's time point label: 12 months on ibrutinib. For TCR beta library preparation, approximately 1.9 micrograms of genomic DNA was extracted from cryopreserved PBMCs. Longitudinal blood samples from CLL patients receiving ibrutinib monotherapy were subjected to high-throughput TCR beta sequencing. Patients were enrolled in a phase 2 open-label single-center ibrutinib monotherapy trial. This specimen was PBMCs, taken after 12 months of ibrutinib treatment. This TCR was recovered from a human donor with chronic lymphocytic leukemia.

This receptor has the CDR3 CASRQGSDREKLFF. Here is the DNA: TGTGCCAGCAGGCAGGGGTCTGATCGGGAAAAACTGTTTTTT. The chain is assembled from TRBV6-6 and TRBJ1-4, with TRBD1 as a weak D call on 6 bases. V is cut by 6 bases and J by 8 bases, and the space between the germline ends is 16 bases. According to the germline V gene (reference sequence), CDR1 reads MNHNY and CDR2 reads SVGAGI. From its cysteine to its phenylalanine, the CDR3 spans 14 amino acids. Only the CDR3 DNA stays, 42 bases, in frame from base 1.